The 30 T cell receptor beta chains listed next were all sequenced from one sample in a study of long-term antiretroviral therapy in people with HIV. An immunoSEQ assay, version v3.0, was performed at survey level. Clones were sequenced by immunoSEQ multiplex PCR, and TCRdb holds only the in-frame ones, with some missing. The sample has some 28,000 clones, roughly 83% seen once. Material: unsorted PBMCs, obtained about 2.7 years after starting antiretroviral therapy. Receptor source: a man in his thirties or forties with HIV.

The chain couples TRBV19 to TRBJ1-5; possible D gene TRBD1, 6 bases. This CDR3 spans 17 amino acids. Germline V gene sequence: CDR1 LNHDA, CDR2 SQIVND (reference sequence). Trimming shortened V by 3 bases and J by 6 bases, and 21 bases separated the two germline ends. The CDR3 here is CASSIWGSQGVAQPQHF. CDR3 DNA: TGTGCCAGTAGTATTTGGGGATCACAGGGAGTCGCTCAGCCCCAGCATTTT.

J is TRBJ2-2 and V is TRBV6-5; D is uncertain. The V gene lost 1 base and the J gene lost 6 bases, with 6 bases spanning the gap. The CDR3 covers 13 residues. CDR1 and CDR2 (germline): MNHEY, SVGAGI. CDR3 sequence (DNA): TGTGCCAGCAGTTACTTCTCCTCCGGGGAGCTGTTTTTT. Amino acid sequence: CASSYFSSGELFF.

This clone was seen only a few times. The chain is built from TRBV5-1 and TRBJ1-6; D is unresolved. Trimming took off 3 bases at V and 10 bases at J, with 8 bases between the two ends. Germline V CDR1 and CDR2: SGHRS, YFSETQ. The CDR3 extends over 12 amino acids. The CDR3 loop reads CASSWPGSPLHF. The CDR3, as DNA: TGCGCCAGCAGCTGGCCTGGGTCACCCCTCCACTTT.

This clone was seen a handful of times. This sequence joins TRBV9 and TRBJ1-4, with D maybe TRBD1 (6 bases). V gave up 4 bases and J gave up 5 bases, with 12 bases separating them. CDR3 length: 14 amino acids. The germline V gene encodes CDR1 SGDLS and CDR2 YYNGEE. Written as DNA, the CDR3 is TGTGCCAGCAGCTCCGGGACACCGAATGAAAAACTGTTTTTT. Translation gives CASSSGTPNEKLFF.

This sequence joins TRBV28 and TRBJ2-7; 8 nucleotides match TRBD2. CDR3 length equals 10 residues. From germline, CDR1 is MDHEN and CDR2 SYDVKM. Trimming took 10 bases from V and 6 from J; bases not matched to a gene: 2. The CDR3 loop is CATGGAEQYF. The CDR3 nucleotides read TGTGCCACCGGGGGGGCCGAGCAGTACTTC. The full variable domain, with the rest looked up from reference TRBV28 and TRBJ2-7, is DVKVTQSSRYLVKRTGEKVFLECVQDMDHENMFWYRQDPGLGLRLIYFSYDVKMKEKGDIPEGYSVSREKKERFSLILESASTNQTSMYLCATGGAEQYFGPGTRLTVT.

The CDR3 DNA sequence: TGTGCCAGCAGCTTAGTCGAGGGACAGGGACAATCACCCCTCCACTTT. It codes for CASSLVEGQGQSPLHF. The V and J genes are TRBV7-9 and TRBJ1-6, with TRBD1 identical over 9 bases. CDR3 length: 16 residues. Unmatched junction bases numbered 8, after V lost 1 base and J lost 10 bases. Per germline, CDR1 SEHNR and CDR2 FQNEAQ (reference sequence).

The V gene is TRBV7-2, the J gene TRBJ2-7; D possibly corresponds to TRBD2 (7 bases). The CDR3 runs to 13 residues. Germline CDR1 and CDR2: SGHTA and FQGNSA. V gave up 5 bases and J gave up 2 bases, with 10 bases separating them. CDR3 region: CASSIGGAYEQYF. DNA of the CDR3: TGTGCCAGCAGCATAGGGGGGGCCTACGAGCAGTACTTC.

The chain has TRBV7-2 and TRBJ1-2; 8 nucleotides align to TRBD1. The length of the CDR3 is 15 residues. CDR1 and CDR2 (germline): SGHTA, FQGNSA. The J segment lost 8 bases and the V segment lost 8 bases, leaving 16 bases of the junction unmatched. The CDR3 sequence: CASQPQDREGLGYTF. CDR3 DNA: TGTGCCAGCCAACCCCAGGACAGGGAGGGACTGGGCTACACCTTC.

This chain links TRBV5-5 with TRBJ2-1, with D uncertain. This CDR3 has 14 amino acids. Germline V CDR1 and CDR2: SGHKS, YYEKEE (reference sequence). Trimming removed 1 base at V and 7 bases at J, with 12 bases between. The CDR3 protein is CASSLWGRRNEQFF. DNA for the CDR3: TGTGCCAGCAGCTTGTGGGGTAGAAGGAATGAGCAGTTCTTC. Based on the CDR3 plus reference TRBV5-5 and TRBJ2-1, the full variable domain is DAGVTQSPTHLIKTRGQQVTLRCSPISGHKSVSWYQQVLGQGPQFIFQYYEKEERGRGNFPDRFSARQFPNYSSELNVNALLLGDSALYLCASSLWGRRNEQFFGPGTRLTVL.

The CDR3 loop is CASSKGQAYEQYF. Here the CDR3 DNA reads TGTGCCAGTAGTAAAGGGCAGGCCTACGAGCAGTACTTC. The gene calls are TRBV19 and TRBJ2-7; D remains ambiguous. V gave up 4 bases and J gave up 2 bases, with 9 bases separating them. Germline CDR1 and CDR2: LNHDA and SQIVND (reference sequence). This CDR3 contains 13 residues.

The V call is TRBV6-6, the J call TRBJ2-7; D perhaps matches TRBD2 (6 bases). The CDR3 totals 16 residues. V was trimmed by 4 bases and J by 3 bases, leaving 19 bases between them. The germline gives CDR1 MNHNY, CDR2 SVGAGI (reference sequence). The CDR3 reads CASSSPDVPAGYEQYF. The CDR3 nucleotides read TGTGCCAGCAGTTCCCCGGACGTCCCAGCGGGCTACGAGCAGTACTTC.

This clone occurred once. J is TRBJ2-3 and V is TRBV12-5; TRBD1 matches at 11 bases. Per germline, CDR1 LGHNT and CDR2 FRNRAP. V lost 5 bases and J lost 1; bases outside the gene matches: 17. This CDR3 contains 20 residues. CDR3: CASGLGTGQGAQGGTDTQYF. The CDR3 DNA reads TGTGCTAGTGGTCTGGGTACTGGACAGGGGGCGCAAGGTGGCACAGATACGCAGTATTTT.

The chain couples TRBV28 to TRBJ2-7; 12 bases are shared with TRBD2. The CDR3 extends over 19 amino acids. The V gene end was trimmed by 6 bases and the J gene end by 3 bases; junction bases not matched to a gene: 18. Per germline, CDR1 MDHEN and CDR2 SYDVKM. CDR3 protein: CASSQGLAGTTTPYYEQYF. The CDR3, as DNA: TGTGCCAGCAGCCAGGGACTAGCGGGTACAACCACCCCCTACTACGAGCAGTACTTC.

The gene calls are TRBV6-5 and TRBJ2-2; possibly TRBD1 for D (6 bases). Deletions cut 6 bases from V and 2 bases from J, with 13 bases between. Per germline, CDR1 MNHEY and CDR2 SVGAGI. The CDR3 is 15 residues long. CDR3 DNA: TGTGCCAGCAGCCAGGGACACGAAAACACCGGGGAGCTGTTTTTT. This translates into CASSQGHENTGELFF.

The chain joins TRBV6-5 to TRBJ2-1; 13 positions agree with TRBD2. V lost 0 bases and J lost 6; bases outside the gene matches: 2. The CDR3 runs to 16 residues. Looked up from germline, CDR1 is MNHEY and CDR2 is SVGAGI. CDR3 DNA sequence: TGTGCCAGCAGTTACTCTGGACTAGCGGGGGCCAATGAGCAGTTCTTC. This sequence encodes CASSYSGLAGANEQFF.

This rearrangement joins TRBV7-9 to TRBJ2-7, with no clear D. The CDR3 runs to 13 residues. Germline-derived CDR1 and CDR2 are SEHNR and FQNEAQ (reference sequence). V lost 3 bases to trimming and J lost 2 bases, with 8 bases between them. Here the CDR3 DNA reads TGTGCCAGCAGCTTTATTGGGGCCTACGAGCAGTACTTC. Protein: CASSFIGAYEQYF.

The CDR3 DNA reads as TGTGCCAGCAGCGCCGGAGGGATTAGCCAGCAGTTCTTC. Protein sequence: CASSAGGISQQFF. The rearrangement uses TRBV7-9 and TRBJ2-1; maybe TRBD2 (6 bases). The V and J ends lost 5 bases and 11 bases respectively, with 16 bases between them. This CDR3 is built from 13 residues. CDR1 and CDR2 (germline): SEHNR, FQNEAQ (reference sequence).

This rearrangement joins TRBV9 to TRBJ2-3; 9 bases are shared with TRBD2. V gave up 1 base and J gave up 5 bases; unmatched junction bases: 8. The CDR3 is 16 amino acids. Germline V CDR1 and CDR2: SGDLS, YYNGEE. The CDR3 here is CASSVFGTSILDTQYF. For the CDR3, the DNA is TGTGCCAGCAGCGTATTTGGGACTAGCATCCTAGATACGCAGTATTTT.

CDR3 in DNA: TGTGCCAGCTCACGCGGCTCTAGCGGTAGCACAGATACGCAGTATTTT. Translated, it gives CASSRGSSGSTDTQYF. The chain employs TRBV18 and TRBJ2-3; 7 bases are shared with TRBD2. The J segment lost 0 bases and the V segment lost 4 bases, leaving 7 bases of the junction unmatched. The CDR3 has 16 residues. Germline CDR1 and CDR2: KGHSH and LQKENI.

V and J are TRBV11-3 and TRBJ2-3; D call uncertain. Trimming cost V 3 bases and J 3 bases, with 7 bases left between them. The germline V gene has CDR1 SGHNT and CDR2 YENEEA. The CDR3 extends over 13 amino acids. The DNA of the CDR3 is TGTGCCAGCAGCTTCGATGGGACAGATACGCAGTATTTT. Translation: CASSFDGTDTQYF.

This clone appeared a few times. The gene calls are TRBV29-1 and TRBJ2-7, with TRBD2 matching over 9 bases. V lost 6 bases and J lost 3; bases outside the gene matches: 6. Per germline, CDR1 SQVTM and CDR2 ANQGSEA. This CDR3 contains 13 residues. The CDR3 region has the DNA TGCAGCGTGGCGGGGGGGACCAGCTACGAGCAGTACTTC. Its protein product is CSVAGGTSYEQYF.

This sequence joins TRBV7-8 and TRBJ1-2; D is undetermined. Trimming pared 5 bases from V and 4 bases from J, leaving 14 bases between. Germline V gives CDR1 SGHVS, CDR2 FQNEAQ. CDR3 length equals 14 residues. The CDR3: CASSARTPGYGYTF. The CDR3 bases are TGTGCCAGCAGCGCCCGGACCCCCGGCTATGGCTACACCTTC.

This clone is categorized as medium-sized (0.01 to 0.1%). The genes are TRBV7-8 and TRBJ1-1; 8 bases are a match to TRBD1. Germline V gene data show CDR1 as SGHVS and CDR2 as FQNEAQ. The CDR3 totals 14 residues. J gave up 5 bases and V 5 bases, and 7 bases lay outside the gene matches. The CDR3 DNA sequence: TGTGCCAGCAGCGTACAGGGGGAACGAACTGAAGCTTTCTTT. This encodes CASSVQGERTEAFF.

V is TRBV19 and J is TRBJ2-7, with D maybe TRBD1 (6 bases). The CDR3 has 13 amino acids. CDR1 LNHDA and CDR2 SQIVND come from the germline V gene (reference sequence). Trimming pared 4 bases from V and 12 bases from J, leaving 19 bases between. The CDR3 sequence: CASSTPLDRSLYF. The CDR3 nucleotides read TGTGCCAGTAGTACACCCCTCGACAGGAGTTTGTACTTC. Complete variable domain (other parts from reference TRBV19 and TRBJ2-7): DGGITQSPKYLFRKEGQNVTLSCEQNLNHDAMYWYRQDPGQGLRLIYYSQIVNDFQKGDIAEGYSVSREKKESFPLTVTSAQKNPTAFYLCASSTPLDRSLYFGPGTRLTVT.

The chain recombines TRBV7-9 with TRBJ2-2, with TRBD1 matching 7 bases. V lost 5 bases to trimming and J lost 1 base; unmatched junction nucleotides: 7. The CDR3 has 16 amino acids. Germline CDR1 SEHNR, CDR2 FQNEAQ (reference sequence). CDR3 residues: CASSPMGTENTGELFF. The CDR3 DNA follows: TGTGCCAGCAGCCCCATGGGGACAGAGAACACCGGGGAGCTGTTTTTT.

The rearrangement joins TRBV7-9 to TRBJ2-1; tentative D call: TRBD2 (5 bases). The CDR3 sequence is 13 residues long. CDR1 is SEHNR and CDR2 is FQNEAQ in the germline V gene (reference sequence). V was pared by 5 bases and J by 6 bases, with 11 bases between. The CDR3 here is CASSPRTGNEQFF. DNA of the CDR3: TGTGCCAGCAGCCCTCGGACTGGCAATGAGCAGTTCTTC.

V is TRBV27 and J is TRBJ2-7, with a tentative D call TRBD2 (6 bases). The CDR3 contains 18 residues. Germline CDR1 reads MNHEY; CDR2 reads SMNVEV (reference sequence). V was trimmed by 5 bases and J by 0 bases, leaving 23 bases between them. CDR3 nucleotides: TGTGCCAGCAGTGAGGACGAGGACTACCGGGCCCGCTCCTACGAGCAGTACTTC. Its translation: CASSEDEDYRARSYEQYF.

This rearrangement joins TRBV4-1 to TRBJ2-7; D unresolved. The CDR3 loop spans 15 amino acids. Germline-derived CDR1 and CDR2 are MGHRA and YSYEKL. Between the trimmed V and J ends, which lost 0 bases and 3 bases, there was a span of 12 bases. In DNA, the CDR3 is TGCGCCAGCAGCCAAGATCTGCTAGGTAGCTACGAGCAGTACTTC. This translates into CASSQDLLGSYEQYF.

This clone came up once. The J gene is TRBJ2-1, the V gene TRBV28; D possibly corresponds to TRBD2 (5 bases). Between the trimmed V and J ends, which lost 2 bases and 15 bases, there was a span of 17 bases. Germline loops: CDR1 MDHEN, CDR2 SYDVKM. This CDR3 contains 13 residues. This CDR3 reads CASSLSGRGVGFF. In DNA form, the CDR3 reads TGTGCCAGCAGTTTAAGCGGACGGGGAGTGGGGTTCTTC. The variable domain in full, with the rest retrieved from reference TRBV28 and TRBJ2-1, is DVKVTQSSRYLVKRTGEKVFLECVQDMDHENMFWYRQDPGLGLRLIYFSYDVKMKEKGDIPEGYSVSREKKERFSLILESASTNQTSMYLCASSLSGRGVGFFGPGTRLTVL.

The V gene is TRBV29-1, the J gene TRBJ2-7, with 7 nucleotides matching TRBD1. Germline CDR1 is SQVTM and CDR2 is ANQGSEA. The CDR3 covers 14 residues. J lost 4 bases, V lost 2 bases, and 8 bases had no gene match. The CDR3 DNA reads TGCAGCGTTGAATTACAGGGGAAAAGGTACGAGCAGTACTTC. Protein: CSVELQGKRYEQYF.